The 27 T cell receptor beta chains listed next were all sequenced from one sample in a study of OX40 agonist ivuxolimab in advanced cancers. Measured with immunoSEQ multiplex PCR; TCRdb has only the in-frame clones, and not every one. The sample includes about 16,000 clones, 86% seen only once; the top ten take approximately 20%. Sequencing used CD4+ or CD8+ T cells sorted from blood, obtained in a trial of the OX40 agonist ivuxolimab. These receptors all come from an adult with an advanced solid tumor such as melanoma, head and neck, liver or kidney cancer.

The V and J genes are TRBV11-2 and TRBJ2-1; D is unresolved. Germline V gives CDR1 SGHAT, CDR2 FQNNGV. The V gene lost 1 base and the J gene lost 8 bases, with 6 bases spanning the gap. CDR3 length: 12 residues. The CDR3 loop is CASSLGRDEQFF. Written as DNA, the CDR3 is TGTGCCAGCAGCTTAGGCCGGGATGAGCAGTTCTTC. The full variable domain, its missing parts supplied by reference TRBV11-2 and TRBJ2-1, is EAGVAQSPRYKIIEKRQSVAFWCNPISGHATLYWYQQILGQGPKLLIQFQNNGVVDDSQLPKDRFSAERLKGVDSTLKIQPAKLEDSAVYLCASSLGRDEQFFGPGTRLTVL.

CDR3: CASSFTDYSGANVLTF. CDR3 nucleotide sequence: TGTGCCAGCAGTTTCACGGATTACTCTGGGGCCAACGTCCTGACTTTC. V usage is TRBV28 and J usage is TRBJ2-6; D unclear. Trimming took off 3 bases at V and 0 bases at J, with 9 bases between the two ends. There are 16 residues in the CDR3. Germline assignment: CDR1 MDHEN and CDR2 SYDVKM.

The gene calls are TRBV10-2 and TRBJ2-1, with 7 bases that match TRBD2. The CDR3 extends over 14 amino acids. V trimming: 7 bases; J trimming: 10 bases; junction bases outside the gene matches: 13. Germline CDR1 and CDR2: WSHSY and SAAADI. Here the CDR3 DNA reads TGCGCCAGCACCCCGAGCAGCGGGGAGGGGGAGCAGTTCTTC. Amino acids: CASTPSSGEGEQFF.

The V call is TRBV19, the J call TRBJ2-1; TRBD2 agrees at 7 bases. The trim removed 5 bases at V and 9 bases at J, leaving 13 bases unmatched. Per the germline V gene, CDR1 is LNHDA and CDR2 is SQIVND (reference sequence). The CDR3 consists of 15 residues. The CDR3 protein is CASSPTGAGVLEQFF. The CDR3, as DNA: TGTGCCAGTAGTCCTACCGGCGCGGGAGTTCTTGAGCAGTTCTTC.

CDR3 coding DNA: TGTGCCAGTAGTATGCCGGGGGCCCGAGATACGCAGTATTTT. Translated: CASSMPGARDTQYF. The rearrangement joins TRBV19 to TRBJ2-3, with D perhaps assigned TRBD1 or TRBD2 (6 bases each). The V gene lost 3 bases and the J gene lost 5 bases, with 12 bases spanning the gap. Germline-derived CDR1 and CDR2 are LNHDA and SQIVND (reference sequence). This CDR3 spans 14 amino acids.

The V and J genes are TRBV4-3 and TRBJ1-2, with TRBD1 identical over 8 bases. There are 16 residues in the CDR3. Germline trimming cut 0 bases from V and 2 bases from J; bases unmatched to any gene: 5. Germline CDR1 reads LGHNA; CDR2 reads YSLEER. The CDR3 coding sequence is TGCGCCAGCAGCCAAGAGAGCAGGACAGGGAACTATGGCTACACCTTC. This translates into CASSQESRTGNYGYTF.

The chain has TRBV5-1 and TRBJ1-1; D is perhaps TRBD1 (5 bases). CDR1 is SGHRS and CDR2 is YFSETQ in the germline V gene. The CDR3 spans 14 residues. V lost 3 bases and J 6 bases, leaving 15 bases between the germline ends. The CDR3 reads CASSSSAGIAEAFF. As DNA, the CDR3 is TGCGCCAGCAGCTCATCGGCAGGGATCGCTGAAGCTTTCTTT.

The chain links TRBV10-3 to TRBJ1-6; D not resolved. V lost 4 bases to trimming and J lost 2 bases, with 9 bases between them. CDR3 size: 15 residues. Germline loops: CDR1 ENHRY, CDR2 SYGVKD. CDR3 protein: CAISAGSTYNSPLHF. For the CDR3, the DNA is TGTGCCATCAGTGCAGGATCAACCTATAATTCACCCCTCCACTTT.

This clone was recorded a few times. V usage is TRBV5-1 and J usage is TRBJ2-1, with D unresolved. Germline V gene lookup returns CDR1 SGHRS and CDR2 YFSETQ. This CDR3 is built from 15 residues. Trimming took off 4 bases at V and 4 bases at J, with 15 bases between the two ends. As DNA, the CDR3 is TGCGCCAGCAGCCCCTCGGCCTCCCCATACAATGAGCAGTTCTTC. Its protein product is CASSPSASPYNEQFF.

The rearrangement joins TRBV7-2 to TRBJ2-1, with D tentatively TRBD2 (5 bases). Trimming left V 3 bases short and J 4 bases short, with 7 bases between. The CDR3 is 13 residues long. Germline-derived CDR1 and CDR2 are SGHTA and FQGNSA. The CDR3 sequence: CASSLTGYNEQFF. In DNA, the CDR3 is TGTGCCAGCAGCTTGACGGGGTACAATGAGCAGTTCTTC. The full variable domain, rest sourced from reference TRBV7-2 and TRBJ2-1, is GAGVSQSPSNKVTEKGKDVELRCDPISGHTALYWYRQSLGQGLEFLIYFQGNSAPDKSGLPSDRFSAERTGGSVSTLTIQRTQQEDSAVYLCASSLTGYNEQFFGPGTRLTVL.

This clone has a handful of counts. J is TRBJ1-1 and V is TRBV7-2; no clear D. V was trimmed by 1 base and J by 6 bases, leaving 12 bases between them. Looked up from germline, CDR1 is SGHTA and CDR2 is FQGNSA. There are 14 residues in the CDR3. CDR3 in amino acids: CASSLEVGRPEAFF. In DNA, the CDR3 is TGTGCCAGCAGCTTAGAGGTGGGCCGCCCTGAAGCTTTCTTT.

The V gene is TRBV6-1, the J gene TRBJ1-4; TRBD1 might be the D (6 bases). The V end lost 7 bases, the J end lost 8 bases, and 17 bases lay between the germline ends. From germline, CDR1 is MNHNS and CDR2 SASEGT. The CDR3 loop spans 14 amino acids. In DNA, the CDR3 is TGTGCCAGCAATCCCGGGACATCGGGAGAAAAACTGTTTTTT. Its protein product is CASNPGTSGEKLFF.

In this sample, this clone turned up a few times. V and J are TRBV6-5 and TRBJ2-4; D unresolved. Trimming stripped 0 bases from V and 0 bases from J, with 9 bases between. CDR3 length: 16 residues. Germline CDR1 is MNHEY and CDR2 is SVGAGI. This chain's CDR3 is CASSYSIGLAKNIQYF. Written as DNA, the CDR3 is TGTGCCAGCAGTTACTCGATAGGGTTAGCCAAAAACATTCAGTACTTC.

This clone was counted once. The chain recombines TRBV4-3 with TRBJ2-3; 8 bases are a match to TRBD2. From germline, CDR1 is LGHNA and CDR2 YSLEER. V shed 5 bases, J shed 2 bases, and the junction held 6 bases outside the gene matches. This CDR3 has 15 residues. CDR3 protein: CASSYGRGDTDTQYF. As DNA, the CDR3 is TGCGCCAGCAGCTATGGGCGGGGGGACACAGATACGCAGTATTTT.

This clone was observed a handful of times. The chain has TRBV11-1 and TRBJ2-6; D is ambiguous. The length of the CDR3 is 13 residues. With 3 bases removed from V and 4 bases from J, the gap between germline ends came to 4 bases. Per germline, CDR1 SGHAT and CDR2 FQDESV (reference sequence). The CDR3 loop reads CASSFSGANVLTF. The DNA for the CDR3 is TGTGCCAGCAGCTTTTCCGGGGCCAACGTCCTGACTTTC.

The DNA of the CDR3 is TGCGCCAGCAGCTTAAGCCTAGACGGGAAAGAGACCCAGTACTTC. Protein sequence: CASSLSLDGKETQYF. V usage is TRBV5-1 and J usage is TRBJ2-5; tentatively, D is TRBD2 (5 bases). Per the germline V gene, CDR1 is SGHRS and CDR2 is YFSETQ. The length of the CDR3 is 15 residues. V was clipped by 2 bases and J by 3 bases, with 14 bases between them.

The CDR3 loop reads CASSAGGLAGAGEQYF. The CDR3 bases are TGTGCCAGCAGCGCCGGGGGGCTAGCGGGAGCCGGCGAGCAGTACTTC. This rearrangement joins TRBV7-3 to TRBJ2-7; 10 nucleotides align to TRBD2. Germline-derived CDR1 and CDR2 are SGHTA and FQGTGA. V shed 5 bases, J shed 6 bases, and the junction held 13 bases outside the gene matches. The CDR3 length is 16 residues.

The genes are TRBV21-1 and TRBJ1-5. TRBV21-1 is designated a pseudogene. This CDR3 has 15 residues. As DNA, the CDR3 is TGTGCCAGCAGTCTGCCGGGTAATAGCAATCAGCCCCAGCATTTT. Amino acid sequence: CASSLPGNSNQPQHF.

J is TRBJ1-5 and V is TRBV6-5; TRBD1 is a possible D gene (5 bases). Germline CDR1 is MNHEY and CDR2 is SVGAGI. The CDR3 is 14 amino acids. The V and J ends lost 2 bases and 11 bases respectively, with 16 bases between them. This CDR3 reads CASSYDSGGTTQHF. CDR3 DNA: TGTGCCAGCAGTTACGATTCGGGGGGGACGACCCAGCATTTT.

The V gene is TRBV2, the J gene TRBJ1-3; 7 nucleotides align to TRBD1. Germline V gives CDR1 SNHLY, CDR2 FYNNEI. The CDR3 sequence is 14 residues long. Trimming at V came to 6 bases and at J to 0 bases, leaving 2 bases not matched to a gene. CDR3 coding DNA: TGTGCCAGCAGCGCAGGGGGCTCTGGAAACACCATATATTTT. This codes for CASSAGGSGNTIYF.

The V and J genes are TRBV7-9 and TRBJ1-1, with unresolved D. CDR3 length equals 14 residues. The V gene lost 5 bases and the J gene lost 8 bases, with 18 bases spanning the gap. CDR1 is SEHNR, CDR2 FQNEAQ, per germline (reference sequence). The CDR3 DNA sequence: TGTGCCAGCAGCCTCCTATTCCTACTAACAGAAGCTTTCTTT. It encodes CASSLLFLLTEAFF.

V gene TRBV5-1 combines with J gene TRBJ1-6; no firm D call. The CDR3 sequence is 15 residues long. The germline V gene has CDR1 SGHRS and CDR2 YFSETQ. The germline V and J ends were trimmed by 0 bases and 9 bases, with 13 bases remaining between them. In DNA, the CDR3 is TGCGCCAGCAGCTTGGCCGAACAGCGGACTTCACCCCTCCACTTT. Translated: CASSLAEQRTSPLHF.

The rearrangement links TRBV5-4 to TRBJ2-2; 8 bases line up with TRBD1. Per germline, CDR1 SGHNT and CDR2 YYREEE (reference sequence). Trimming removed 2 bases from V and 7 bases from J; junction bases left unmatched: 1. This CDR3 spans 13 amino acids. The CDR3 region is CASSFTGGGELFF. The CDR3 DNA is TGTGCCAGCAGCTTTACAGGGGGCGGGGAGCTGTTTTTT. Using reference TRBV5-4 and TRBJ2-2 for the parts outside the CDR3, the full variable domain is ETGVTQSPTHLIKTRGQQVTLRCSSQSGHNTVSWYQQALGQGPQFIFQYYREEENGRGNFPPRFSGLQFPNYSSELNVNALELDDSALYLCASSFTGGGELFFGEGSRLTVL.

The chain joins TRBV19 to TRBJ2-7, with D perhaps matching TRBD2 (5 bases). The germline V and J ends were trimmed by 3 bases and 4 bases, with 13 bases remaining between them. The CDR3 runs 14 residues. Germline assignment: CDR1 LNHDA and CDR2 SQIVND (reference sequence). In DNA form, the CDR3 reads TGTGCCAGTAGTATGGCTTCCGGGGATTACGAGCAGTACTTC. Residues: CASSMASGDYEQYF.

The gene calls are TRBV28 and TRBJ2-5; 11 positions agree with TRBD2. After removal of 6 bases from V and 6 bases from J, the junction contained 15 bases not matched to a gene. The germline V gene encodes CDR1 MDHEN and CDR2 SYDVKM. This CDR3 region has 17 residues. The CDR3 region is CASSSEISGRAKKTQYF. CDR3 nucleotides: TGTGCCAGCAGCAGCGAAATTAGCGGGAGGGCCAAAAAGACCCAGTACTTC.

The gene calls are TRBV7-6 and TRBJ2-1, with 8 bases matching TRBD2. The CDR3 length is 14 residues. V shed 1 base and J 8 bases; nucleotides not matched to a gene: 4. Germline V gene lookup returns CDR1 SGHVS and CDR2 FNYEAQ. In nucleotides, the CDR3 is TGTGCCAGCAGCTTAGAGGCCGGGAGGGATGAGCAGTTCTTC. Residues: CASSLEAGRDEQFF. Drawing the rest from reference TRBV7-6 and TRBJ2-1, the complete variable domain is GAGVSQSPRYKVTKRGQDVALRCDPISGHVSLYWYRQALGQGPEFLTYFNYEAQQDKSGLPNDRFSAERPEGSISTLTIQRTEQRDSAMYRCASSLEAGRDEQFFGPGTRLTVL.

The J gene is TRBJ2-5, the V gene TRBV2; D ambiguous. The CDR3 length is 12 residues. Per the germline V gene, CDR1 is SNHLY and CDR2 is FYNNEI. The V gene lost 4 bases and the J gene lost 1 base, with 4 bases spanning the gap. CDR3 DNA sequence: TGTGCCAGCAGTGGCACCCAAGAGACCCAGTACTTC. Translating it yields CASSGTQETQYF.